The clone carrying this T cell receptor beta chain was picked up one time. Germline-derived CDR1 and CDR2 are SGDLS and YYNGEE. The germline V and J ends were trimmed by 0 bases and 8 bases, with 9 bases remaining between them. The CDR3 covers 13 residues. This record comes from a study of T cell changes during pregnancy in multiple sclerosis. Sequencing used immunoSEQ multiplex PCR; TCRdb keeps in-frame clones, though not all of them. The data show approximately 90,000 clones, just under 95% seen once. The clonotype originates from a female donor with multiple sclerosis, enrolled in a pregnancy study. This specimen was peripheral blood, taken in the third trimester of pregnancy. This chain links TRBV9 with TRBJ2-1; no firm D call. The CDR3: CASSVARGYEQFF. The CDR3, as DNA: TGTGCCAGCAGCGTAGCTAGAGGCTATGAGCAGTTCTTC. The whole variable domain, remainder taken from reference TRBV9 and TRBJ2-1, is DSGVTQTPKHLITATGQRVTLRCSPRSGDLSVYWYQQSLDQGLQFLIQYYNGEERAKGNILERFSAQQFPDLHSELNLSSLELGDSALYFCASSVARGYEQFFGPGTRLTVL.